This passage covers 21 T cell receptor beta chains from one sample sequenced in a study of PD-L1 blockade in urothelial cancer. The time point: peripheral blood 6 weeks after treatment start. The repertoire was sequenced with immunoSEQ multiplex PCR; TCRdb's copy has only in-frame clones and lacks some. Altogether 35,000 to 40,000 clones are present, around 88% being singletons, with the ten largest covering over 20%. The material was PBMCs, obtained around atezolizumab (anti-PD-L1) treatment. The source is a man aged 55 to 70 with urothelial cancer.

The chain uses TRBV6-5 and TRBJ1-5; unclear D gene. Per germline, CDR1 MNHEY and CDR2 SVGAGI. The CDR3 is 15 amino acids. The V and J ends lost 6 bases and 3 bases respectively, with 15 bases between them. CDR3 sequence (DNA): TGTGCCAGCAGCGCGGGGTTGGATCCCAATCAGCCCCAGCATTTT. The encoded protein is CASSAGLDPNQPQHF.

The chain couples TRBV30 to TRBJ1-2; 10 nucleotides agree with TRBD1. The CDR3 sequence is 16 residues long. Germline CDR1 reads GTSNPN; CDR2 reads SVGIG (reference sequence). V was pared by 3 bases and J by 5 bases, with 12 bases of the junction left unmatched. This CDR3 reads CAWSGDRGLLGYGYTF. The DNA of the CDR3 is TGTGCCTGGAGCGGGGACAGGGGACTTTTAGGGTATGGCTACACCTTC.

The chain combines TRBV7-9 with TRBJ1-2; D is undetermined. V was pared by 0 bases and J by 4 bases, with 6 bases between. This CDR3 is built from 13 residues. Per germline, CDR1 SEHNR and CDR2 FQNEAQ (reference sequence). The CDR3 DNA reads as TGTGCCAGCAGCTTAGCGGGCAGCTATGGCTACACCTTC. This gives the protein CASSLAGSYGYTF.

The CDR3 coding sequence is TGTGCCAGCTCCCCCTCGATCCCGCGGGAGGGCCTCTACGAGCAGTACTTC. Translated: CASSPSIPREGLYEQYF. The V and J genes are TRBV18 and TRBJ2-7; 9 bases line up with TRBD2. Germline assignment: CDR1 KGHSH and CDR2 LQKENI. V gave up 6 bases and J gave up 3 bases; unmatched junction bases: 15. The CDR3 runs to 17 residues.

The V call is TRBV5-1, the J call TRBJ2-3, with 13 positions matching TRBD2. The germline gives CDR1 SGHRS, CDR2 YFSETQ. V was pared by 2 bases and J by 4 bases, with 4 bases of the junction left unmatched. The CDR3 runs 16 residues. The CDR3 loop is CASSFSGLAGADTQYF. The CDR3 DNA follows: TGCGCCAGCAGCTTTAGCGGACTAGCGGGGGCAGATACGCAGTATTTT. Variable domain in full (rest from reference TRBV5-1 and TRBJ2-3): KAGVTQTPRYLIKTRGQQVTLSCSPISGHRSVSWYQQTPGQGLQFLFEYFSETQRNKGNFPGRFSGRQFSNSRSEMNVSTLELGDSALYLCASSFSGLAGADTQYFGPGTRLTVL.

The CDR3 DNA reads as TGCGCCAGCAGCTTGGAGGGGGATGACAATCAGCCCCAGCATTTT. Amino acids: CASSLEGDDNQPQHF. The rearrangement joins TRBV5-1 to TRBJ1-5; maybe TRBD1 (6 bases). The CDR3 extends over 15 amino acids. Germline V lookup: CDR1 SGHRS, CDR2 YFSETQ. Trimming took off 0 bases at V and 3 bases at J, with 10 bases between the two ends.

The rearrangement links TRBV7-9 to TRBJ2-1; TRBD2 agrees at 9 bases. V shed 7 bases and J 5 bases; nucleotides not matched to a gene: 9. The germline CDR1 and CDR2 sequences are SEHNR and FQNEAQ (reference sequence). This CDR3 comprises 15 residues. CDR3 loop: CASTLTSGTHNEQFF. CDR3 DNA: TGTGCCAGCACCCTGACTAGCGGTACACACAATGAGCAGTTCTTC.

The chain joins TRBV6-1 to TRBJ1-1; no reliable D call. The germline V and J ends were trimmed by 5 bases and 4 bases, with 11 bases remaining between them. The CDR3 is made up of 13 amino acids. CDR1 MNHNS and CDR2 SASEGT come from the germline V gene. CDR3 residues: CASSLTLPTEAFF. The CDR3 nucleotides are TGTGCCAGCAGTCTGACTCTGCCCACTGAAGCTTTCTTT.

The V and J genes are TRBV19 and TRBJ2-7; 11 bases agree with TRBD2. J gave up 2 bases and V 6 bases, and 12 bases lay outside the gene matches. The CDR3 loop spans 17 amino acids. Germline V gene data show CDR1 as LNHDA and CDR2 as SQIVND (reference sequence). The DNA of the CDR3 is TGTGCCAGTAGGAGATCACTAGCGGGGGAAACCACCTACGAGCAGTACTTC. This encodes CASRRSLAGETTYEQYF.

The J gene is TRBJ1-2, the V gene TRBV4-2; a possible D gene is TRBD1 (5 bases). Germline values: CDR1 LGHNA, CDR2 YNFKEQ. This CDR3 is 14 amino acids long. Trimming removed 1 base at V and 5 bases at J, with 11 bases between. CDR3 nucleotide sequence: TGTGCCAGCAGCCAAGGTGACAGCCATTATGGCTACACCTTC. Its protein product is CASSQGDSHYGYTF.

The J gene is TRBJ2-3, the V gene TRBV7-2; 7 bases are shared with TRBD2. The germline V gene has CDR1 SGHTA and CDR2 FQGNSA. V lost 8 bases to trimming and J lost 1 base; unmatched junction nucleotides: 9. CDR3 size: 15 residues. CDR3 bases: TGTGCCAGCCAAAGGGAGGGGAGAGGCACAGATACGCAGTATTTT. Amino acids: CASQREGRGTDTQYF.

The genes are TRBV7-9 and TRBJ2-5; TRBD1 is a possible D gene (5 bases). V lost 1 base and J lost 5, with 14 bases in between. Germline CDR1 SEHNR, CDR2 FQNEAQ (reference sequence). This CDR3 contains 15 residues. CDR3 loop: CASSLVLRVGETQYF. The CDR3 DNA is TGTGCCAGCAGCTTAGTTCTCAGGGTGGGGGAGACCCAGTACTTC. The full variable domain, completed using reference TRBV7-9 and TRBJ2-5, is DTGVSQNPRHKITKRGQNVTFRCDPISEHNRLYWYRQTLGQGPEFLTYFQNEAQLEKSRLLSDRFSAERPKGSFSTLEIQRTEQGDSAMYLCASSLVLRVGETQYFGPGTRLLVL.

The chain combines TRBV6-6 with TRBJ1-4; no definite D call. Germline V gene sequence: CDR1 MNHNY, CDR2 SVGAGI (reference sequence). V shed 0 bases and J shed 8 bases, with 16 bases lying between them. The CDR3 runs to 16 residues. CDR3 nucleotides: TGTGCCAGCAGTTACTCGGTTTTAACACGGCGGGAAAAACTGTTTTTT. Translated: CASSYSVLTRREKLFF.

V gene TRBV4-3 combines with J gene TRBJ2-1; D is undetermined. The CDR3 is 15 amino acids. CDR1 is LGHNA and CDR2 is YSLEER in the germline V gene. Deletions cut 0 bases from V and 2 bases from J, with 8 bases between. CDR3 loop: CASSQEAAAYNEQFF. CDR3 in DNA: TGCGCCAGCAGCCAAGAGGCCGCGGCCTACAATGAGCAGTTCTTC.

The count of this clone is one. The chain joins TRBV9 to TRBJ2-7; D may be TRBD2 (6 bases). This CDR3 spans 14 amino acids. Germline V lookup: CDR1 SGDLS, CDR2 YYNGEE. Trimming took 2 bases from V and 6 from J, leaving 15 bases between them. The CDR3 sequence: CASSVSGSQVEQYF. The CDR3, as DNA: TGTGCCAGCAGCGTGAGCGGGTCTCAGGTCGAGCAGTACTTC.

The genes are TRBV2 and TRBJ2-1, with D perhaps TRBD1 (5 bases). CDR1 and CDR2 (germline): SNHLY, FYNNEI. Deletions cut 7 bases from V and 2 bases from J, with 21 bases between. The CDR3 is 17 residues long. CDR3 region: CASTRDGTGFTYNEQFF. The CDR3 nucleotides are TGTGCCAGCACGAGAGACGGAACAGGTTTTACCTACAATGAGCAGTTCTTC.

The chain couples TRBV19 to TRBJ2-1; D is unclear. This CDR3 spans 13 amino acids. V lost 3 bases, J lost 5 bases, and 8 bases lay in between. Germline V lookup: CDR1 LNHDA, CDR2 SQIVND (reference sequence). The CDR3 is CASSIRLHNEQFF. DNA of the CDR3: TGTGCCAGTAGTATCCGCCTACACAATGAGCAGTTCTTC.

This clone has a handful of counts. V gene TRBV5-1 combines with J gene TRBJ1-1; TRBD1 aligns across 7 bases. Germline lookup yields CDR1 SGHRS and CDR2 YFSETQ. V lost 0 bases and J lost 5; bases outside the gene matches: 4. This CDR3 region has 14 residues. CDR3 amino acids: CASSLAQGLTEAFF. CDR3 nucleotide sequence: TGCGCCAGCAGCTTGGCACAGGGGTTGACTGAAGCTTTCTTT.

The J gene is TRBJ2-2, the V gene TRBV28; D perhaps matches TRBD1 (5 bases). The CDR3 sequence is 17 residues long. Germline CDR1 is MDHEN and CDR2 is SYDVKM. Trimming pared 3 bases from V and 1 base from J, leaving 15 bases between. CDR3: CASSFPIETENTGELFF. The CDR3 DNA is TGTGCCAGCAGTTTCCCTATAGAGACAGAGAACACCGGGGAGCTGTTTTTT.

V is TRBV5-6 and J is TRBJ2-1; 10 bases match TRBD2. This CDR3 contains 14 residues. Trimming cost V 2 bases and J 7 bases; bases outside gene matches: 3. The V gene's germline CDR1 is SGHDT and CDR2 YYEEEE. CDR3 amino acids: CASSFPSGRNEQFF. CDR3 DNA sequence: TGTGCCAGCAGCTTCCCTAGCGGGAGAAATGAGCAGTTCTTC.

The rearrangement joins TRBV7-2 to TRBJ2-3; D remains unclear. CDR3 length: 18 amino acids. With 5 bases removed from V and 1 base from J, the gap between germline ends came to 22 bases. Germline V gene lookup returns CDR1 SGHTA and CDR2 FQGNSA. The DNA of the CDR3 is TGTGCCAGCAGCCCCAAAAAGCTAGGCGCAGCTGGCACAGATACGCAGTATTTT. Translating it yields CASSPKKLGAAGTDTQYF. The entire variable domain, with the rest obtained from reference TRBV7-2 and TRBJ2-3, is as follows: GAGVSQSPSNKVTEKGKDVELRCDPISGHTALYWYRQSLGQGLEFLIYFQGNSAPDKSGLPSDRFSAERTGGSVSTLTIQRTQQEDSAVYLCASSPKKLGAAGTDTQYFGPGTRLTVL.